This TCR beta chain was observed in a study of shared clonotypes between healthy human individuals. Naive CD8 isolation took CD45RO-negative cells positively selected for CCR7 and excluded terminally differentiated effector memory CD45RA+ cells. TCRdb keeps only in-frame clones here, not all; method: immunoSEQ multiplex PCR. The data hold about 2 million clones, with about 95% observed a single time. Germline CDR1 reads SGHTS; CDR2 reads YDEGEE. The CDR3 extends over 15 amino acids. V dropped 1 base and J dropped 5 bases, with 16 bases sitting between them. V usage is TRBV5-8 and J usage is TRBJ2-7; TRBD1 is a possible D gene (6 bases). Source material: naive CD8+ T cells sorted from blood. The sequence was obtained from a man in his late teens or twenties in good health. The CDR3: CASSLLGLQGNEQYF. The CDR3 DNA follows: TGTGCCAGCAGCTTGTTAGGGTTACAGGGTAACGAGCAGTACTTC.